This T cell receptor (beta chain) was captured in a study of T cells in Graves' hyperthyroidism and ophthalmopathy. RNA transcripts provided the source from which TCR beta CDR3 regions were amplified. The TCR CDR3 first-round RT-PCR relied on the HTBI primer set. TCRdb recomputed calls from the multiplex PCR reads with MiXCR, one row per CDR3 protein. The sample records 300,000 to 350,000 distinct CDR3 sequences, 15% to 20% being singletons. With 5 bases removed from V and 3 bases from J, the gap between germline ends came to 10 bases. The V gene's germline CDR1 is SGHAT and CDR2 FQNNGV. This CDR3 spans 13 amino acids. This clonotype was recorded many times.

The specimen sequenced was blood. This TCR was sampled from a woman aged 40 to 50 with Graves' ophthalmopathy. The chain is built from TRBV11-2 and TRBJ1-2; D is uncertain. This CDR3 reads CASSPLRDYGYTF. In DNA, the CDR3 is TGTGCCAGCAGCCCCCTTCGGGACTATGGCTACACCTTC.